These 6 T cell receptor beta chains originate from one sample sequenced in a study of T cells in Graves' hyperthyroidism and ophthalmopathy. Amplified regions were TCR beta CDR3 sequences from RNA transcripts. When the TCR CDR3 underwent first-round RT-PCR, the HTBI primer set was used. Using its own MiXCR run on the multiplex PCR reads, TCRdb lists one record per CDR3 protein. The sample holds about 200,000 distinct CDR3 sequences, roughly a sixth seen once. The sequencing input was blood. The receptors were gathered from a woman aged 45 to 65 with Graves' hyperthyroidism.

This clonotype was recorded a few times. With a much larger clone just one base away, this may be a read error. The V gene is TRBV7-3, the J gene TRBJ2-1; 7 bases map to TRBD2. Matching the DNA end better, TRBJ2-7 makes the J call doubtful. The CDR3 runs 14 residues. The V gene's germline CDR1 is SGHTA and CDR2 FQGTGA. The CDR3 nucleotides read TGTGCCAGCAGCTTAAGCGGGAGTGGAAATGAGCAGTACTTC. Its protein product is CASSLSGSGNEQYF.

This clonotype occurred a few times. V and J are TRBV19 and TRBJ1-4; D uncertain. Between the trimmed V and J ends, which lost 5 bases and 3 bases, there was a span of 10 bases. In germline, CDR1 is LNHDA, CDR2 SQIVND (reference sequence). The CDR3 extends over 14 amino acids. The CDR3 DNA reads TGTGCCAGTAGTGAACGGGGATCTAATGAAAAACTGTTTTTT. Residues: CASSERGSNEKLFF.

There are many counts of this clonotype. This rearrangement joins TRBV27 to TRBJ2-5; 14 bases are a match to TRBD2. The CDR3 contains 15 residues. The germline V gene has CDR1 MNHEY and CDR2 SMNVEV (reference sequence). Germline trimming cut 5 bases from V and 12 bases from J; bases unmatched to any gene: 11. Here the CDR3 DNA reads TGTGCCAGCAGTCCAACGGGACTAGCGGGAGTTGCTGAGTACTTC. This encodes CASSPTGLAGVAEYF.

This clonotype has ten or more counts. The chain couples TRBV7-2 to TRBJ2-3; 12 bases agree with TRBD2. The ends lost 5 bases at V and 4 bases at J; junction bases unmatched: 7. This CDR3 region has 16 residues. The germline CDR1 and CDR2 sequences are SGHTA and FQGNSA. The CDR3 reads CASSKPSGRAPDTQYF. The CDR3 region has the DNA TGTGCCAGCAGCAAACCTAGCGGGAGGGCCCCAGATACGCAGTATTTT.

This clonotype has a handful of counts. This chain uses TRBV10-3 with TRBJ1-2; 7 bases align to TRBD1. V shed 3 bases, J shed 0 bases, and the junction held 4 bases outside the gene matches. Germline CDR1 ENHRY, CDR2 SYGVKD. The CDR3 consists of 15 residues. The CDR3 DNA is TGTGCCATCAGTGATCCCGGGACAGCTAACTATGGCTACACCTTC. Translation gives CAISDPGTANYGYTF.

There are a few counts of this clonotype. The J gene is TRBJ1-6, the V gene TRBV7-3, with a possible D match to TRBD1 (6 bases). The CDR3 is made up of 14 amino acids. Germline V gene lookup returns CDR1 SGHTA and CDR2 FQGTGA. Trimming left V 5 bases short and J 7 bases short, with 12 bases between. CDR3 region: CASSPGQHNSPLHF. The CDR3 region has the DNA TGTGCCAGCAGCCCCGGACAGCACAATTCACCCCTCCACTTT.